These T cell receptor beta chains were read from a single sample in a study of blood T cell repertoires in COVID-19. TCRdb's copy holds only in-frame clones and misses some; the assay was immunoSEQ multiplex PCR. In the table there are around 300,000 clones, 70% to 90% of which are singletons. The sample was peripheral blood. These receptors were taken from a woman in her 70s with COVID-19, enrolled during active disease. CDR3s include the opening cysteine and the closing phenylalanine or tryptophan. D genes are given only for firm matches. Only part of the rows carry a size: once, few, many, or a class if the clone is expanded.

J gene: TRBJ1-1
V gene: TRBV5-6
D gene: TRBD1
clone size: .
CDR3 protein: CASSSYRGGLDTEAFF
CDR3 DNA: TGTGCCAGCAGCTCCTACAGGGGGGGACTGGACACTGAAGCTTTCTTT

J gene: TRBJ2-1
V gene: TRBV12-5
D gene: TRBD1
clone size: .
CDR3 protein: CASGLVLDGQVPYNEQFF
CDR3 DNA: TGTGCTAGTGGTTTGGTACTCGATGGACAGGTTCCCTACAATGAGCAGTTCTTC

J gene: TRBJ1-5
V gene: TRBV5-6
D gene: .
clone size: .
CDR3 protein: CASSLGGGGQPQHF
CDR3 DNA: TGTGCCAGCAGCTTGGGAGGCGGGGGTCAGCCCCAGCATTTT

J gene: TRBJ1-3
V gene: TRBV30
D gene: .
clone size: .
CDR3 protein: CAWSGGTWNTIYF
CDR3 DNA: TGTGCCTGGAGTGGGGGGACATGGAACACCATATATTTT

J gene: TRBJ2-1
V gene: TRBV5-1
D gene: TRBD2
clone size: .
CDR3 protein: CASSPGLAGGNNEQFF
CDR3 DNA: TGCGCCAGCAGCCCTGGACTAGCGGGCGGAAACAATGAGCAGTTCTTC

J gene: TRBJ1-2
V gene: TRBV7-9
D gene: .
clone size: .
CDR3 protein: CASSLSADVDYGYTF
CDR3 DNA: TGTGCCAGCAGCTTATCGGCGGATGTTGACTATGGCTACACCTTC

J gene: TRBJ1-1
V gene: TRBV5-1
D gene: TRBD1
clone size: .
CDR3 protein: CASSVSDREGTEAFF
CDR3 DNA: TGCGCCAGCAGCGTGTCCGACAGGGAAGGAACTGAAGCTTTCTTT

J gene: TRBJ1-2
V gene: TRBV18
D gene: TRBD1
clone size: once
CDR3 protein: CASSPTGENYGYTF
CDR3 DNA: TGTGCCAGCTCACCGACAGGGGAAAACTATGGCTACACCTTC

J gene: TRBJ1-1
V gene: TRBV19
D gene: .
clone size: .
CDR3 protein: CASSMARENTEAFF
CDR3 DNA: TGTGCCAGTAGTATGGCGAGGGAGAACACTGAAGCTTTCTTT

J gene: TRBJ2-4
V gene: TRBV15
D gene: .
clone size: .
CDR3 protein: CATSRGVDIQYF
CDR3 DNA: TGTGCCACCAGCAGAGGAGTGGACATTCAGTACTTC

J gene: TRBJ1-2
V gene: TRBV28
D gene: TRBD1
clone size: few
CDR3 protein: CASSPADRGIYGYTF
CDR3 DNA: TGTGCCAGCAGTCCAGCGGACAGGGGGATCTATGGCTACACCTTC

J gene: TRBJ1-5
V gene: TRBV5-1
D gene: TRBD1
clone size: .
CDR3 protein: CASSLVPGTGELNQPQHF
CDR3 DNA: TGCGCCAGCAGCTTAGTACCCGGGACAGGGGAATTAAATCAGCCCCAGCATTTT

J gene: TRBJ1-5
V gene: TRBV28
D gene: .
clone size: once
CDR3 protein: CASTLGGDNQPQHF
CDR3 DNA: TGTGCCAGCACCTTGGGAGGGGATAATCAGCCCCAGCATTTT

J gene: TRBJ1-1
V gene: TRBV5-1
D gene: .
clone size: .
CDR3 protein: CASSPQRVNTEAFF
CDR3 DNA: TGCGCCAGCAGCCCACAGAGAGTGAACACTGAAGCTTTCTTT

J gene: TRBJ1-5
V gene: TRBV19
D gene: .
clone size: few
CDR3 protein: CASSRAGNQPQHF
CDR3 DNA: TGTGCCAGTAGTAGGGCAGGCAATCAGCCCCAGCATTTT

J gene: TRBJ2-5
V gene: TRBV24-1
D gene: .
clone size: .
CDR3 protein: CATSDPDSRTQAQYF
CDR3 DNA: TGTGCCACCAGTGATCCGGACTCAAGAACCCAGGCCCAGTACTTC

J gene: TRBJ1-2
V gene: TRBV2
D gene: TRBD1
clone size: .
CDR3 protein: CASSFGQGAYGYTF
CDR3 DNA: TGTGCCAGCAGTTTTGGACAGGGGGCCTATGGCTACACCTTC

J gene: TRBJ1-1
V gene: TRBV27
D gene: .
clone size: once
CDR3 protein: CARTHSGDTEAFF
CDR3 DNA: TGTGCCAGGACGCATTCAGGGGACACTGAAGCTTTCTTT

J gene: TRBJ1-6
V gene: TRBV21-1
D gene: .
clone size: .
CDR3 protein: CASTRTEDSPLHF
CDR3 DNA: TGTGCCAGCACTAGGACAGAGGATTCACCCCTCCACTTT

J gene: TRBJ1-2
V gene: TRBV20-1
D gene: .
clone size: once
CDR3 protein: CSAPGYGYTF
CDR3 DNA: TGCAGTGCACCGGGTTATGGCTACACCTTC

J gene: TRBJ1-1
V gene: TRBV19
D gene: .
clone size: .
CDR3 protein: CASSTHGGAEAFF
CDR3 DNA: TGTGCCAGTAGTACCCACGGGGGAGCTGAAGCTTTCTTT